This TCR beta chain was found in a study of shared clonotypes between healthy human individuals. The table came from immunoSEQ multiplex PCR; TCRdb's copy has only in-frame clones and leaves some out. The sample carries 450,000 to 500,000 clones, roughly 80% recorded once. Germline loops: CDR1 MRHNA, CDR2 SNTAGT. V gave up 5 bases and J gave up 5 bases, with 9 bases separating them. The CDR3 covers 12 residues. The TCR comes from a woman aged 40 to 50 in good health. Some clones in this sample may be carry-over from other donors' samples. This chain links TRBV6-4 with TRBJ1-2; possible D gene TRBD1, 5 bases. The sequenced material came from PBMCs. The CDR3 sequence: CASSRDGYGYTF. CDR3 DNA: TGTGCCAGCAGTCGGGACGGATATGGCTACACCTTC.